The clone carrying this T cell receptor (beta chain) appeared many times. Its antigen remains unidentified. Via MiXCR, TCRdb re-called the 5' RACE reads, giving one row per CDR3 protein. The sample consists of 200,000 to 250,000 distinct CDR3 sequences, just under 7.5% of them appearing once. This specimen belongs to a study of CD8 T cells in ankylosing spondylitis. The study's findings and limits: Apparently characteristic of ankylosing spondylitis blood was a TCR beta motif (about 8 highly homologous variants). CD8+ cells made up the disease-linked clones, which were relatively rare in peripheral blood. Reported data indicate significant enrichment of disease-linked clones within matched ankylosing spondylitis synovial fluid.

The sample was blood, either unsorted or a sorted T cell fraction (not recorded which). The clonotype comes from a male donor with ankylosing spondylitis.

The CDR3 sequence: CASSLGQLLGYTF. The CDR3 region has the DNA TGCGCCAGCAGCTTGGGACAGCTTCTTGGCTACACCTTC. This sequence joins TRBV5-1 and TRBJ1-2, with D maybe TRBD1 (5 bases). Looked up from germline, CDR1 is SGHRS and CDR2 is YFSETQ. The CDR3 contains 13 residues. V was clipped by 0 bases and J by 7 bases, with 10 bases between them. Together with reference TRBV5-1 and TRBJ1-2, the CDR3 gives the full variable domain: KAGVTQTPRYLIKTRGQQVTLSCSPISGHRSVSWYQQTPGQGLQFLFEYFSETQRNKGNFPGRFSGRQFSNSRSEMNVSTLELGDSALYLCASSLGQLLGYTFGSGTRLTVV.